The 21 T cell receptor beta chains presented below share a single source sample, sequenced in a study of PD-1 blockade in mismatch repair-deficient tumors. The protocol was immunoSEQ multiplex PCR, while the TCRdb copy is restricted to in-frame clones and leaves out a portion. The data contain over 15,000 clones, more than 70% of them singletons. Material: PBMCs, obtained before pembrolizumab treatment. These receptor sequences come from an adult with mismatch repair-deficient cancer.

The V call is TRBV6-1, the J call TRBJ2-7; 11 bases match TRBD2. The CDR3 runs 15 residues. CDR1 is MNHNS, CDR2 SASEGT, per germline. With V trimmed by 5 bases and J by 4 bases, 7 bases remained unmatched. CDR3 in DNA: TGTGCCAGCAGTAAAGAACTAGCGGGAGCGTACGAGCAGTACTTC. Its protein is CASSKELAGAYEQYF.

V gene TRBV6-5 combines with J gene TRBJ2-3, with TRBD1 as a possible D gene (6 bases). The V end was cut by 1 base, the J end by 1 base, with 6 bases between. The CDR3 is made up of 14 amino acids. Germline assignment: CDR1 MNHEY and CDR2 SVGAGI. CDR3 residues: CASSYYRGTDTQYF. Here the CDR3 DNA reads TGTGCCAGCAGTTACTACAGGGGCACAGATACGCAGTATTTT.

The chain carries TRBV10-3 and TRBJ2-3; D is unresolved. The germline V gene has CDR1 ENHRY and CDR2 SYGVKD. The germline V and J ends were trimmed by 7 bases and 4 bases, with 12 bases remaining between them. This CDR3 region has 13 residues. The CDR3: CAITVAPSDTQYF. CDR3 nucleotides: TGTGCCATCACCGTGGCTCCTTCAGATACGCAGTATTTT.

This sequence joins TRBV7-2 and TRBJ2-2; D possibly matches TRBD1 or TRBD2 (5 bases each). CDR3 length equals 15 residues. In germline, CDR1 is SGHTA, CDR2 FQGNSA. Trimming removed 5 bases from V and 1 base from J, with 11 bases in between. The CDR3, as DNA: TGTGCCAGCAGCACCGGGACGGAGAACACCGGGGAGCTGTTTTTT. Its translation: CASSTGTENTGELFF. The full variable domain, rest sourced from reference TRBV7-2 and TRBJ2-2, is GAGVSQSPSNKVTEKGKDVELRCDPISGHTALYWYRQSLGQGLEFLIYFQGNSAPDKSGLPSDRFSAERTGGSVSTLTIQRTQQEDSAVYLCASSTGTENTGELFFGEGSRLTVL.

V usage is TRBV19 and J usage is TRBJ2-3; 10 bases fit TRBD2. Germline V lookup: CDR1 LNHDA, CDR2 SQIVND (reference sequence). The V segment lost 4 bases and the J segment 4 bases; nucleotides outside the gene matches: 11. The length of the CDR3 is 17 residues. Here the CDR3 DNA reads TGTGCCAGTAGTAACCTAGCGGGGGTCCGTAGGGCAGATACGCAGTATTTT. Amino acid sequence: CASSNLAGVRRADTQYF.

The chain couples TRBV18 to TRBJ1-1; a possible D gene is TRBD1 (6 bases). Germline-derived CDR1 and CDR2 are KGHSH and LQKENI. With 2 bases removed from V and 8 bases from J, the gap between germline ends came to 21 bases. The CDR3 sequence is 16 residues long. CDR3 sequence: CASSPTRWTDEKEAFF. In DNA, the CDR3 is TGTGCCAGCTCACCAACCCGTTGGACAGATGAAAAAGAAGCTTTCTTT. Filled out from reference TRBV18 and TRBJ1-1, the complete variable domain reads NAGVMQNPRHLVRRRGQEARLRCSPMKGHSHVYWYRQLPEEGLKFMVYLQKENIIDESGMPKERFSAEFPKEGPSILRIQQVVRGDSAAYFCASSPTRWTDEKEAFFGQGTRLTVV.

The gene calls are TRBV9 and TRBJ2-1; 11 bases line up with TRBD2. Trimming took 4 bases from V and 8 from J; bases not matched to a gene: 5. Germline loops: CDR1 SGDLS, CDR2 YYNGEE. This CDR3 is 14 amino acids long. CDR3 in amino acids: CASSPQLAGDEQFF. The CDR3 DNA follows: TGTGCCAGCAGCCCCCAACTAGCGGGAGATGAGCAGTTCTTC.

This clone occurred a few times. The chain joins TRBV12-5 to TRBJ2-7; TRBD1 might be the D (6 bases). Per the germline V gene, CDR1 is LGHNT and CDR2 is FRNRAP. The CDR3 extends over 14 amino acids. V gave up 5 bases and J gave up 0 bases, with 11 bases separating them. The DNA of the CDR3 is TGTGCTAGTGGTCAAACAGGGTCCTCCTACGAGCAGTACTTC. Translation: CASGQTGSSYEQYF.

The CDR3 DNA sequence: TGCGCCAGCAGCTTGCTAGCGGGAGGCTCTGGGGCCAACGTCCTGACTTTC. It codes for CASSLLAGGSGANVLTF. The chain uses TRBV5-1 and TRBJ2-6, with 11 bases matching TRBD2. V lost 1 base and J lost 0; bases outside the gene matches: 0. CDR3 size: 17 residues. From germline, CDR1 is SGHRS and CDR2 YFSETQ. Drawing the rest from reference TRBV5-1 and TRBJ2-6, the complete variable domain is KAGVTQTPRYLIKTRGQQVTLSCSPISGHRSVSWYQQTPGQGLQFLFEYFSETQRNKGNFPGRFSGRQFSNSRSEMNVSTLELGDSALYLCASSLLAGGSGANVLTFGAGSRLTVL.

The chain recombines TRBV18 with TRBJ2-3, with 8 bases identical to TRBD2. The CDR3 sequence is 15 residues long. Losses at the gene ends were 6 bases for V and 3 bases for J; bases not matched to a gene: 8. CDR1 KGHSH and CDR2 LQKENI come from the germline V gene. The CDR3 protein is CASSGGAGVTDTQYF. Here the CDR3 DNA reads TGTGCCAGCTCCGGGGGGGCCGGTGTGACAGATACGCAGTATTTT.

The rearrangement uses TRBV7-3 and TRBJ2-7; 9 bases fit TRBD2. The ends lost 3 bases at V and 7 bases at J; junction bases unmatched: 10. The CDR3 is 15 residues long. Germline CDR1 SGHTA, CDR2 FQGTGA. Here the CDR3 reads CASSFIAGASWEQYF. Here the CDR3 DNA reads TGTGCCAGCAGCTTCATAGCGGGAGCTTCTTGGGAGCAGTACTTC.

The chain uses TRBV2 and TRBJ2-1; TRBD1 matches 7 bases. The CDR3 sequence is 13 residues long. Germline CDR1 and CDR2: SNHLY and FYNNEI. Trimming at V came to 6 bases and at J to 9 bases, leaving 8 bases not matched to a gene. This chain's CDR3 is CASRRQGGIEQFF. The DNA for the CDR3 is TGTGCCAGCAGGCGACAGGGTGGGATTGAGCAGTTCTTC.

This chain links TRBV7-9 with TRBJ2-7; perhaps TRBD2 as D (6 bases). CDR3 size: 13 residues. CDR1 and CDR2 (germline): SEHNR, FQNEAQ (reference sequence). V dropped 4 bases and J dropped 3 bases, with 10 bases sitting between them. In DNA form, the CDR3 reads TGTGCCAGCAGCTACGGGAGCTACTACGAGCAGTACTTC. This sequence encodes CASSYGSYYEQYF.

The V call is TRBV5-1, the J call TRBJ1-4; 8 bases are shared with TRBD1. The CDR3 length is 16 residues. Germline CDR1 is SGHRS and CDR2 is YFSETQ. Trimming cost V 4 bases and J 6 bases; bases outside gene matches: 11. For the CDR3, the DNA is TGCGCCAGCAGCCCAAGGCAGGCGACAGGGGATGAAAAACTGTTTTTT. Its protein product is CASSPRQATGDEKLFF.

The gene calls are TRBV13 and TRBJ2-1; weak D call: TRBD1 (6 bases). This CDR3 comprises 14 residues. The ends were cut back, 5 bases at V and 8 bases at J, with 16 bases in the middle. CDR1 PRHDT and CDR2 FYEKMQ come from the germline V gene (reference sequence). The CDR3 bases are TGTGCCAGCAGCCCGGCCCAGGGGACGGATGAGCAGTTCTTC. This translates into CASSPAQGTDEQFF.

This clone was recorded once. This chain connects TRBV19 to TRBJ2-7, with 9 bases identical to TRBD1. Germline lookup yields CDR1 LNHDA and CDR2 SQIVND (reference sequence). This CDR3 has 19 amino acids. V dropped 2 bases and J dropped 0; count of bases not matched to a gene: 14. CDR3 sequence reads: CASSIRAFGQGTSSYEQYF. In nucleotides, the CDR3 is TGTGCCAGTAGTATAAGGGCATTTGGACAGGGGACATCCTCCTACGAGCAGTACTTC.

The V call is TRBV6-5, the J call TRBJ2-1; TRBD2 aligns across 8 bases. CDR3 size: 14 residues. Germline V lookup: CDR1 MNHEY, CDR2 SVGAGI. V was pared by 7 bases and J by 6 bases, with 8 bases of the junction left unmatched. The CDR3 loop is CASTPGLEANEQFF. The CDR3 DNA sequence: TGTGCCAGCACCCCGGGACTAGAGGCCAATGAGCAGTTCTTC.

The count of this clone is one. The chain is built from TRBV25-1 and TRBJ2-3; 9 bases map to TRBD1. This CDR3 contains 14 residues. Germline V gives CDR1 MGHDK, CDR2 SYGVNS. V trimming: 4 bases; J trimming: 2 bases; junction bases outside the gene matches: 1. The CDR3 DNA sequence: TGTGCCAGCAGTGGGACAGGGGACACAGATACGCAGTATTTT. Residues: CASSGTGDTDTQYF. The full variable domain, completed using reference TRBV25-1 and TRBJ2-3, is EADIYQTPRYLVIGTGKKITLECSQTMGHDKMYWYQQDPGMELHLIHYSYGVNSTEKGDLSSESTVSRIRTEHFPLTLESARPSHTSQYLCASSGTGDTDTQYFGPGTRLTVL.

This chain connects TRBV30 to TRBJ2-2; D is unclear. The ends were cut back, 2 bases at V and 7 bases at J, with 14 bases in the middle. The CDR3 has 14 residues. Germline V gene data show CDR1 as GTSNPN and CDR2 as SVGIG (reference sequence). For the CDR3, the DNA is TGTGCCTGGAGTCTCGGCATCCGGAGCGGGGAGCTGTTTTTT. This translates into CAWSLGIRSGELFF.

J is TRBJ2-3 and V is TRBV29-1, with D perhaps TRBD2 (5 bases). This CDR3 comprises 12 residues. Trimming took 4 bases from V and 6 from J, leaving 11 bases between them. Looked up from germline, CDR1 is SQVTM and CDR2 is ANQGSEA. This CDR3 is CSVGLPGDTQYF. CDR3 bases: TGCAGCGTTGGACTACCGGGGGATACGCAGTATTTT.

V gene TRBV5-1 combines with J gene TRBJ1-1, with 10 bases lining up with TRBD1. CDR3 length: 15 residues. V trimming: 2 bases; J trimming: 4 bases; junction bases outside the gene matches: 5. CDR1 SGHRS and CDR2 YFSETQ come from the germline V gene. CDR3 in amino acids: CASSLRQGAVTEAFF. The CDR3 DNA follows: TGCGCCAGCAGCTTAAGACAGGGGGCTGTCACTGAAGCTTTCTTT.